These 23 T cell receptor beta chains originate from one sample sequenced in a study of cytomegalovirus exposure and HLA in healthy donors. The table came from immunoSEQ multiplex PCR; TCRdb's copy has only in-frame clones and leaves some out. The data contain around 220,000 clones, around 88% of them singletons. The sequencing sample was made of PBMCs. All receptors derive from a woman between 18 and 29 years old in good health and CMV-seronegative.

The CDR3 DNA is TGTGCCAGCAGCTTAAGACAGGTACACGAGCAGTACTTC. Protein sequence: CASSLRQVHEQYF. The genes are TRBV7-2 and TRBJ2-7; TRBD1 might be the D (6 bases). V lost 2 bases and J 5 bases, leaving 10 bases between the germline ends. Germline values: CDR1 SGHTA, CDR2 FQGNSA. The CDR3 sequence is 13 residues long.

The V call is TRBV7-2, the J call TRBJ2-3; TRBD2 aligns across 7 bases. Germline V lookup: CDR1 SGHTA, CDR2 FQGNSA. CDR3 size: 13 residues. The V segment lost 3 bases and the J segment 6 bases; nucleotides outside the gene matches: 3. CDR3 protein: CASSLTSRDTQYF. The CDR3 coding sequence is TGTGCCAGCAGCTTGACTAGCCGTGATACGCAGTATTTT.

With regard to this clone: Other DNA sequences within the sample encode an identical CDR3. This chain links TRBV19 with TRBJ2-7; 8 bases map to TRBD1. J lost 3 bases, V lost 5 bases, and 3 bases had no gene match. The CDR3 totals 13 residues. Germline CDR1 reads LNHDA; CDR2 reads SQIVND (reference sequence). CDR3 DNA sequence: TGTGCCAGTAGTGGACAGGGCCTCTACGAGCAGTACTTC. Its translation: CASSGQGLYEQYF.

This sequence joins TRBV5-4 and TRBJ2-1; 9 bases are a match to TRBD1. CDR1 is SGHNT, CDR2 YYREEE, per germline (reference sequence). The CDR3 is 13 residues long. V shed 4 bases and J 10 bases; nucleotides not matched to a gene: 6. The chain's CDR3 is CASSRTGGREQFF. The CDR3 DNA reads TGTGCCAGCAGCCGTACAGGGGGCAGAGAGCAGTTCTTC.

The chain carries TRBV6-4 and TRBJ2-1, with D maybe TRBD2 (6 bases). The CDR3 covers 15 residues. Trimming left V 4 bases short and J 6 bases short, with 16 bases between. CDR1 MRHNA and CDR2 SNTAGT come from the germline V gene. DNA of the CDR3: TGTGCCAGCAGTGGAGCGGGTGACCCCTCCAATGAGCAGTTCTTC. It is translated as CASSGAGDPSNEQFF.

This clone was seen only once. The chain joins TRBV5-4 to TRBJ2-3; 7 nucleotides agree with TRBD1. In germline, CDR1 is SGHNT, CDR2 YYREEE (reference sequence). The J segment lost 4 bases and the V segment lost 4 bases, leaving 9 bases of the junction unmatched. The CDR3 loop spans 15 amino acids. In DNA form, the CDR3 reads TGTGCCAGCAGCCAAGACAGGGTTCGCCCAGATACGCAGTATTTT. It codes for CASSQDRVRPDTQYF.

This chain joins TRBV9 and TRBJ1-3, with 7 bases aligning to TRBD1. The V and J ends lost 0 bases and 4 bases, in that order; junction bases with no gene match: 1. There are 14 residues in the CDR3. The V gene's germline CDR1 is SGDLS and CDR2 YYNGEE. Here the CDR3 DNA reads TGTGCCAGCAGCGTAGAGGACAGGGGAAACACCATATATTTT. Protein: CASSVEDRGNTIYF.

The rearrangement joins TRBV28 to TRBJ1-2; D is ambiguous. Germline loops: CDR1 MDHEN, CDR2 SYDVKM. CDR3 length equals 14 residues. V lost 2 bases and J 6 bases, leaving 13 bases between the germline ends. CDR3 residues: CASSLVPASHGYTF. Here the CDR3 DNA reads TGTGCCAGCAGTTTAGTGCCCGCGTCTCATGGCTACACCTTC.

The chain has TRBV6-5 and TRBJ1-2, with D possibly being TRBD1 (6 bases). CDR3 size: 15 residues. Trimming took 7 bases from V and 4 from J, leaving 19 bases between them. The germline V gene has CDR1 MNHEY and CDR2 SVGAGI. Here the CDR3 reads CASINPGASIYGYTF. Written as DNA, the CDR3 is TGTGCCAGCATAAACCCAGGGGCTTCCATCTATGGCTACACCTTC.

This sequence joins TRBV2 and TRBJ1-2; weak D call: TRBD1 (5 bases). This CDR3 has 13 residues. Trimming left V 6 bases short and J 4 bases short, with 12 bases between. Germline lookup yields CDR1 SNHLY and CDR2 FYNNEI. CDR3 protein: CASRGEGFYGYTF. The CDR3 DNA is TGTGCCAGCAGGGGGGAGGGGTTCTATGGCTACACCTTC.

The genes are TRBV27 and TRBJ1-1; D is unclear. The CDR3 consists of 14 residues. The V gene's germline CDR1 is MNHEY and CDR2 SMNVEV (reference sequence). The V end lost 5 bases, the J end lost 1 base, and 11 bases lay between the germline ends. The CDR3 here is CASSDRLQNTEAFF. CDR3 coding DNA: TGTGCCAGCAGTGATAGACTCCAGAACACTGAAGCTTTCTTT.

V is TRBV9 and J is TRBJ2-3; 10 nucleotides agree with TRBD2. Germline CDR1 is SGDLS and CDR2 is YYNGEE. The CDR3 runs 16 residues. With 4 bases clipped from V and 4 bases from J, the junction kept 9 bases outside the gene matches. This CDR3 reads CASSPFALAGADTQYF. The CDR3 coding sequence is TGTGCCAGCAGCCCTTTCGCGCTAGCGGGAGCAGATACGCAGTATTTT.

V and J are TRBV4-1 and TRBJ2-7; 7 bases are shared with TRBD2. CDR1 and CDR2 (germline): MGHRA, YSYEKL. CDR3 size: 16 residues. V lost 1 base, J lost 5 bases, and 11 bases stayed unmatched. The CDR3 DNA follows: TGCGCCAGCAGCCAAGTTTTGTTCGGGGGGAGGAACGAGCAGTACTTC. This sequence encodes CASSQVLFGGRNEQYF.

The chain couples TRBV9 to TRBJ1-1; 11 bases line up with TRBD1. CDR3 length: 14 residues. V lost 0 bases and J lost 10; bases outside the gene matches: 5. Germline loops: CDR1 SGDLS, CDR2 YYNGEE. The CDR3 spells CASSVEGTGGVAFF. In nucleotides, the CDR3 is TGTGCCAGCAGCGTAGAAGGGACAGGGGGGGTAGCTTTCTTT.

The chain couples TRBV27 to TRBJ1-2, with TRBD1 matching 8 bases. Per the germline V gene, CDR1 is MNHEY and CDR2 is SMNVEV (reference sequence). Trimming removed 6 bases from V and 5 bases from J; junction bases left unmatched: 8. The CDR3 consists of 14 residues. CDR3 amino acids: CASRIQGEGYGYTF. CDR3 DNA sequence: TGTGCCAGCAGGATACAGGGGGAAGGATATGGCTACACCTTC.

The chain combines TRBV30 with TRBJ2-5; tentatively, D is TRBD2 (5 bases). In germline, CDR1 is GTSNPN, CDR2 SVGIG (reference sequence). This CDR3 has 14 amino acids. The V end lost 0 bases, the J end lost 6 bases, and 14 bases lay between the germline ends. The CDR3 protein is CAWSVRVEGKTQYF. CDR3 coding DNA: TGTGCCTGGAGTGTAAGGGTCGAGGGTAAGACCCAGTACTTC.

V gene TRBV10-1 combines with J gene TRBJ2-7; 10 positions match TRBD1. With 6 bases clipped from V and 7 bases from J, the junction kept 9 bases outside the gene matches. Per the germline V gene, CDR1 is WNHNN and CDR2 is SYGVQD (reference sequence). This CDR3 is 14 amino acids long. In DNA form, the CDR3 reads TGCGCCAGCAGCGCGGGACAGGGGTCGGGGGAGCAGTACTTC. Encoded protein: CASSAGQGSGEQYF.

CDR3 sequence (DNA): TGTGCCAGCAGACCCGACAGGGACTATGGCTACACCTTC. This codes for CASRPDRDYGYTF. The chain recombines TRBV5-6 with TRBJ1-2; 7 nucleotides agree with TRBD1. Germline-derived CDR1 and CDR2 are SGHDT and YYEEEE. The CDR3 has 13 amino acids. J was trimmed by 3 bases and V by 5 bases; bases with no gene match: 4.

The table lists this clone with a count of one. The chain has TRBV29-1 and TRBJ1-3; D is perhaps TRBD1 (6 bases). With 0 bases removed from V and 4 bases from J, the gap between germline ends came to 22 bases. This CDR3 is built from 18 residues. Germline values: CDR1 SQVTM, CDR2 ANQGSEA. This CDR3 is CSVEEDRPVRGIGNTIYF. CDR3 in DNA: TGCAGCGTTGAAGAAGACAGGCCCGTCAGGGGAATAGGAAACACCATATATTTT.

The rearrangement links TRBV10-2 to TRBJ2-1; TRBD2 matches at 11 bases. The CDR3 is 17 amino acids. CDR1 and CDR2 from the germline V gene are WSHSY and SAAADI. After removal of 6 bases from V and 7 bases from J, the junction contained 14 bases not matched to a gene. Here the CDR3 reads CASRKSAGTSGQNEQFF. CDR3 DNA: TGCGCCAGCAGGAAGTCTGCCGGGACTAGCGGACAAAATGAGCAGTTCTTC.

This clone appeared a few times. The chain is built from TRBV19 and TRBJ2-1; TRBD1 aligns across 10 bases. The J segment lost 5 bases and the V segment lost 7 bases, leaving 5 bases of the junction unmatched. This CDR3 has 14 amino acids. Germline-derived CDR1 and CDR2 are LNHDA and SQIVND (reference sequence). The DNA of the CDR3 is TGTGCCAGTACGCGGGACAGGGGAGACAATGAGCAGTTCTTC. Residues: CASTRDRGDNEQFF.

The chain is built from TRBV9 and TRBJ2-7; D may be TRBD1 (6 bases). The CDR3 loop spans 14 amino acids. CDR1 is SGDLS, CDR2 YYNGEE, per germline. V lost 4 bases to trimming and J lost 3 bases, with 14 bases between them. CDR3 coding DNA: TGTGCCAGCAGCCCTCGACAGGACCACTACGAGCAGTACTTC. Amino acids: CASSPRQDHYEQYF.

Only one count was recorded for this clone. DNA of the CDR3: TGTGCCAGCATCAGGGGGACAGGACCGATGAACACTGAAGCTTTCTTT. Amino acids: CASIRGTGPMNTEAFF. The chain carries TRBV2 and TRBJ1-1, with 8 bases identical to TRBD1. J was trimmed by 0 bases and V by 7 bases; bases with no gene match: 10. Germline-derived CDR1 and CDR2 are SNHLY and FYNNEI. There are 16 residues in the CDR3.